The sample holds a few counts of the clone carrying this T cell receptor (beta chain). Its cognate antigen is unknown. This record comes from a study of post-analysis software for immune sequencing data. Study summary: There were relapsing-remitting, secondary progressive and progressive-relapsing multiple sclerosis among the disease courses included.

In germline, CDR1 is SNHLY, CDR2 FYNNEI. The CDR3 spans 12 residues. V shed 7 bases and J shed 4 bases, with 10 bases lying between them. Prepared libraries of TCR beta cDNA carried unique molecular identifiers. Via MiXCR, TCRdb re-called the PCR reads, giving one row per CDR3 protein. This table holds roughly 700,000 distinct CDR3 sequences, just under 30% found once. Study-level results: TRBV5-6, TRBV5-1 and TRBV20-1 were among four to six TRBV segments more frequent in patients than controls.

The chain joins TRBV2 to TRBJ1-2; D gene unclear. Sequenced sample: blood. The source of this sequence is a girl between 5 and 17 years old with multiple sclerosis. The CDR3 region has the DNA TGTGCCAGCATTGTAGCTTCCTATGGCTACACCTTC. It yields the protein CASIVASYGYTF.